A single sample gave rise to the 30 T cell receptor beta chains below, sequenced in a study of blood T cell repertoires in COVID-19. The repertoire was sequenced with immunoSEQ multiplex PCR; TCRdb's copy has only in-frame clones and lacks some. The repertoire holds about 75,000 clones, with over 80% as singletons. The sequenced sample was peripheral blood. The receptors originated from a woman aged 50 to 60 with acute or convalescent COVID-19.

CDR3 DNA sequence: TGTGCCAGCAGTTACTCAGCTGGGAACACTGAAGCTTTCTTT. Its translation is CASSYSAGNTEAFF. The chain joins TRBV6-2 or TRBV6-3 to TRBJ1-1; D not resolved. V lost 0 bases and J lost 1, with 6 bases in between. CDR1 is MNHEY and CDR2 is SVGEGT in the germline V gene. This CDR3 has 14 amino acids.

CDR3 nucleotide sequence: TGTGCCAGTAGTTGGTCCCAGACAGGACCCTATGGCTACACCTTC. Translating gives CASSWSQTGPYGYTF. This chain connects TRBV19 to TRBJ1-2, with D possibly being TRBD1 (6 bases). The CDR3 sequence is 15 residues long. Germline V lookup: CDR1 LNHDA, CDR2 SQIVND (reference sequence). V shed 5 bases and J shed 4 bases, with 17 bases lying between them.

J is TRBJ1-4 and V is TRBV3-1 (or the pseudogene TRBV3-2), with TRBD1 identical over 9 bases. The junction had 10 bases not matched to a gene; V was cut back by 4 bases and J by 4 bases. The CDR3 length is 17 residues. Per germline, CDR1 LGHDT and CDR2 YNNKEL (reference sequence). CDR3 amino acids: CASSRGQGWLGNEKLFF. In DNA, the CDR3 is TGTGCCAGCAGCCGGGGACAGGGTTGGTTAGGTAATGAAAAACTGTTTTTT.

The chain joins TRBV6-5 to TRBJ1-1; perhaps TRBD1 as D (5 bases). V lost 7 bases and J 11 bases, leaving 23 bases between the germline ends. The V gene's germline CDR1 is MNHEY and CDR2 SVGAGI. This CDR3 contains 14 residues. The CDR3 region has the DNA TGTGCCAGCACCTCCTCCGAGCGGGGCTTAAATGCTTTCTTT. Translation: CASTSSERGLNAFF.

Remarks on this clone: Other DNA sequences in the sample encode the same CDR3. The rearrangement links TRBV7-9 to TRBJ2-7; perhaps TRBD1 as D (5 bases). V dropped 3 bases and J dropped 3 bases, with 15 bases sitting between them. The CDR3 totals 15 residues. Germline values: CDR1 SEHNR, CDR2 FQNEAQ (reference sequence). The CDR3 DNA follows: TGTGCCAGCAGCTTCCCTGCGGCAGGGAACTACGAGCAGTACTTC. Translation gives CASSFPAAGNYEQYF. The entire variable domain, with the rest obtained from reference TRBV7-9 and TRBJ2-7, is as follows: DTGVSQNPRHKITKRGQNVTFRCDPISEHNRLYWYRQTLGQGPEFLTYFQNEAQLEKSRLLSDRFSAERPKGSFSTLEIQRTEQGDSAMYLCASSFPAAGNYEQYFGPGTRLTVT.

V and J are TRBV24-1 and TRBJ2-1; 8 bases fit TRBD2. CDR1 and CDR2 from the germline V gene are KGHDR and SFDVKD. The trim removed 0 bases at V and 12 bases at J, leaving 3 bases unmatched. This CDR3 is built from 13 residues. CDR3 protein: CATSDLTSGLQFF. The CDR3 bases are TGTGCCACCAGTGATTTGACTAGCGGCTTGCAGTTCTTC.

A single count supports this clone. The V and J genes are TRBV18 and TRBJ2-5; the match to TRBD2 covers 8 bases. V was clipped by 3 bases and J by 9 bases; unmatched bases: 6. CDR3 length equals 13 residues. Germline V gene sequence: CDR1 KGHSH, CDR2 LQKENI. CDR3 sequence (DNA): TGTGCCAGCTCACCTGCCGACGGGGGGGCCCAGTACTTC. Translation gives CASSPADGGAQYF.

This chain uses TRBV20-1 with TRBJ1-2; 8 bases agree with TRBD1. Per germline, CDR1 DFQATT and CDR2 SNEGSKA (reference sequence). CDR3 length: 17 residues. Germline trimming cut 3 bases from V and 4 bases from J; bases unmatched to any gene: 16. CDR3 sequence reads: CSASVRTGRGPVYGYTF. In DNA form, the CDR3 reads TGCAGTGCTAGTGTCAGGACAGGGAGGGGGCCGGTCTATGGCTACACCTTC.

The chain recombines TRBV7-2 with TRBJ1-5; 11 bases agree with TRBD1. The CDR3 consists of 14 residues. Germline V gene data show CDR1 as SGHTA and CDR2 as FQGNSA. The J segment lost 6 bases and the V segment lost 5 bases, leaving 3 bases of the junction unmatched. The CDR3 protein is CASSRDRGIQPQHF. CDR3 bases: TGTGCCAGCAGCCGGGACAGGGGGATTCAGCCCCAGCATTTT. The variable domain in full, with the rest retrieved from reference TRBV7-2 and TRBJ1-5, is GAGVSQSPSNKVTEKGKDVELRCDPISGHTALYWYRQSLGQGLEFLIYFQGNSAPDKSGLPSDRFSAERTGGSVSTLTIQRTQQEDSAVYLCASSRDRGIQPQHFGDGTRLSIL.

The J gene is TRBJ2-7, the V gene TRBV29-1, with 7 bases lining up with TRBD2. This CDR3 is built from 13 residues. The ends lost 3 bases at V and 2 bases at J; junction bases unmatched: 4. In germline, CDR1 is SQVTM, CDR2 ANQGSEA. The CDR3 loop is CSVEGRGTYEQYF. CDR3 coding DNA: TGCAGCGTTGAGGGGCGGGGGACCTACGAGCAGTACTTC.

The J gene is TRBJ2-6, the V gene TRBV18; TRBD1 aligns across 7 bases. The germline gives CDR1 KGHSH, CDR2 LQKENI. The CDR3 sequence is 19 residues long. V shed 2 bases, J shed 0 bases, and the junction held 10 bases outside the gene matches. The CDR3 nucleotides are TGTGCCAGCTCACCAAGATTTTCAGGGGGATACTCTGGGGCCAACGTCCTGACTTTC. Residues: CASSPRFSGGYSGANVLTF.

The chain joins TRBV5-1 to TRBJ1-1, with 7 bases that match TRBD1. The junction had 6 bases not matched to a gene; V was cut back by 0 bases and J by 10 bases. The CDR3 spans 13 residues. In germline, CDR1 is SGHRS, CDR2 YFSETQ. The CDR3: CASSLARGDRAFF. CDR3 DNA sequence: TGCGCCAGCAGCTTGGCCAGGGGGGATCGAGCTTTCTTT.

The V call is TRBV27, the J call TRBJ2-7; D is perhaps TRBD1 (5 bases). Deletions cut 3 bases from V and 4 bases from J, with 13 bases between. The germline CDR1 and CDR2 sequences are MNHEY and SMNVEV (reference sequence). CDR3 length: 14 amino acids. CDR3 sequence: CASSLQGIPYEQYF. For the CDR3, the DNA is TGTGCCAGCAGTTTGCAGGGTATCCCGTACGAGCAGTACTTC.

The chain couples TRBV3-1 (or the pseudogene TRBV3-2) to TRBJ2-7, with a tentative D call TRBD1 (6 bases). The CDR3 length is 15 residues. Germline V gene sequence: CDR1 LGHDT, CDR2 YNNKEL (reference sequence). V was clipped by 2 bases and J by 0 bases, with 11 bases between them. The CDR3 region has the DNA TGTGCCAGCAGCCAACCGGGACACGGCTCCTACGAGCAGTACTTC. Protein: CASSQPGHGSYEQYF.

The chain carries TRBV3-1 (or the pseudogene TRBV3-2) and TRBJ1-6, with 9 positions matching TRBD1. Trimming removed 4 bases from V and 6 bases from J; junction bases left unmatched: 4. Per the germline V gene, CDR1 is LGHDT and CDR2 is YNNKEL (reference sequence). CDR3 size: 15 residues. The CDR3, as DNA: TGTGCCAGCAGCCCCGGACAGGGGATTAATTCACCCCTCCACTTT. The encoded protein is CASSPGQGINSPLHF.

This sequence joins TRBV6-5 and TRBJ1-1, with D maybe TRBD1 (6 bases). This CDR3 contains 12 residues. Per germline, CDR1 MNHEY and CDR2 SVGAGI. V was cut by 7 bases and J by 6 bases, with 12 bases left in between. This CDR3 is CASKTGLAEAFF. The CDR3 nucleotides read TGTGCCAGCAAGACAGGATTGGCTGAAGCTTTCTTT.

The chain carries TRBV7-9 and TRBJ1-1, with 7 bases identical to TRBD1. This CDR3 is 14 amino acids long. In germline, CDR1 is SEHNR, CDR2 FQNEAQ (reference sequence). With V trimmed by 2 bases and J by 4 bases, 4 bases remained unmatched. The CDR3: CASSLQGVTTEAFF. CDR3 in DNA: TGTGCCAGCAGCTTACAGGGGGTGACCACTGAAGCTTTCTTT.

CDR3 DNA: TGTGCCAGCAGCGACAGGGGTAACTATGGCTACACCTTC. Protein sequence: CASSDRGNYGYTF. V gene TRBV7-8 combines with J gene TRBJ1-2; 8 bases align to TRBD1. The V gene's germline CDR1 is SGHVS and CDR2 FQNEAQ. The CDR3 extends over 13 amino acids. V lost 5 bases, J lost 1 base, and 0 bases stayed unmatched.

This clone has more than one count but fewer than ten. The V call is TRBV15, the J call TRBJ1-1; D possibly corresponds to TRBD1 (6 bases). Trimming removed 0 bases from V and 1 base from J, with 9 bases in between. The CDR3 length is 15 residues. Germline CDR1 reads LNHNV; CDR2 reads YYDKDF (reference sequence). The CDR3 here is CATSREPGANTEAFF. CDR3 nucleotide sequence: TGTGCCACCAGCAGAGAGCCAGGGGCGAACACTGAAGCTTTCTTT.

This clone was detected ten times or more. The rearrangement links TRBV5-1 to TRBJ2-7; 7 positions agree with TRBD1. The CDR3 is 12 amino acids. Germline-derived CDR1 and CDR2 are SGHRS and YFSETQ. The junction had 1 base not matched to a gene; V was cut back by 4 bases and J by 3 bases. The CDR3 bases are TGCGCCAGCAGCGGGGACAGCTACGAGCAGTACTTC. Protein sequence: CASSGDSYEQYF.

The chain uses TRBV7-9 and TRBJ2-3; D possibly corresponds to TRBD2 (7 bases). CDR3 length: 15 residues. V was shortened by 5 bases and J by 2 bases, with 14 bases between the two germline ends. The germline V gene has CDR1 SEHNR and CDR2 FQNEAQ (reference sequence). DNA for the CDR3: TGTGCCAGCAGCCCTAGGGGGGGCAACACAGATACGCAGTATTTT. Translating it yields CASSPRGGNTDTQYF. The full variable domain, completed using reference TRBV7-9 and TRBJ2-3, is DTGVSQNPRHKITKRGQNVTFRCDPISEHNRLYWYRQTLGQGPEFLTYFQNEAQLEKSRLLSDRFSAERPKGSFSTLEIQRTEQGDSAMYLCASSPRGGNTDTQYFGPGTRLTVL.

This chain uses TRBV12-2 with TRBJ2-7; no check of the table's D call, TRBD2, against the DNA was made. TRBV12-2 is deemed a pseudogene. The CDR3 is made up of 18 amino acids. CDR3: CASRLGQFFPGLAYEQYF. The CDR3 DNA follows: TGTGCAAGTCGCTTAGGCCAGTTCTTTCCGGGACTAGCCTACGAGCAGTACTTC.

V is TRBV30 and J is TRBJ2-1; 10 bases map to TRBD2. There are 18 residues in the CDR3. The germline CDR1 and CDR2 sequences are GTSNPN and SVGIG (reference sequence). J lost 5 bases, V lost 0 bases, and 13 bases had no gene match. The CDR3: CAWSVRSLAGEGNNEQFF. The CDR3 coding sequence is TGTGCCTGGAGTGTACGATCCCTAGCGGGAGAGGGAAACAATGAGCAGTTCTTC.

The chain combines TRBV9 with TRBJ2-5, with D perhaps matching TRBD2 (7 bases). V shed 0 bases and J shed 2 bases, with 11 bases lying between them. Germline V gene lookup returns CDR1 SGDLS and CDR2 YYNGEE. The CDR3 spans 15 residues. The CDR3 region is CASSVGGRGQETQYF. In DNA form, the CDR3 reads TGTGCCAGCAGCGTAGGGGGGAGGGGGCAAGAGACCCAGTACTTC.

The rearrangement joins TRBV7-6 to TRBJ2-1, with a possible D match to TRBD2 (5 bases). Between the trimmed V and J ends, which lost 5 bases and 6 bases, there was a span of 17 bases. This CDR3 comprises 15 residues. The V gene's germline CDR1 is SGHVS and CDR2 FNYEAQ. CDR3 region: CASSILHFEGNEQFF. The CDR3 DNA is TGTGCCAGCAGCATATTGCACTTTGAGGGCAATGAGCAGTTCTTC.

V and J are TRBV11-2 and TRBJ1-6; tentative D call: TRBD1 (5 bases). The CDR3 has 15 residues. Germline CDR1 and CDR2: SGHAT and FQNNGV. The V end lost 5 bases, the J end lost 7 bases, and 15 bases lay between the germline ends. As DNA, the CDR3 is TGTGCCAGCAGCCATCGAAGACAGCCCAATTCACCCCTCCACTTT. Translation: CASSHRRQPNSPLHF.

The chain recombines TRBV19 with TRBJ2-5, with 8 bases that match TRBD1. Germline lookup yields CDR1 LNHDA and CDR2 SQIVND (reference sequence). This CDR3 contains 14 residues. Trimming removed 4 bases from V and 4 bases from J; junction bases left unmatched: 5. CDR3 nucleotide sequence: TGTGCCAGTAGTAACACAGGGGGACTAGAGACCCAGTACTTC. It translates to CASSNTGGLETQYF.

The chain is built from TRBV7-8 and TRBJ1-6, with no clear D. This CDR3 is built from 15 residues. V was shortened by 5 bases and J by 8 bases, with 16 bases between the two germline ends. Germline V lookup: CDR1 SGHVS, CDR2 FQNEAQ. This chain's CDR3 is CASSPGGARHSPLHF. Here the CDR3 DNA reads TGTGCCAGCAGCCCTGGAGGCGCCCGTCATTCACCCCTCCACTTT.

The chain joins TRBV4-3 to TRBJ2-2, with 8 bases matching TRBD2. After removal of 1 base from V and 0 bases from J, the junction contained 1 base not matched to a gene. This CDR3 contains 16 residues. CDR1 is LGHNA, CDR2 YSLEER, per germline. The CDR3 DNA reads TGCGCCAGCAGCCAAGTAGCGGGAACGAACACCGGGGAGCTGTTTTTT. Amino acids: CASSQVAGTNTGELFF.

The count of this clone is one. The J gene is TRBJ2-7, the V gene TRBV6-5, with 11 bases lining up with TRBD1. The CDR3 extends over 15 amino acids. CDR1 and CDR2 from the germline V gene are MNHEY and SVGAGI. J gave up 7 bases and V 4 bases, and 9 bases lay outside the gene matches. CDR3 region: CASSSTGTGGYEQYF. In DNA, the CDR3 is TGTGCCAGCAGTTCCACCGGGACAGGGGGTTATGAGCAGTACTTC.